The rows below give T cell receptor beta chains drawn from one sample of a study of T-cell memory formation after mild COVID-19. TCRdb used MiXCR to reprocess the 5' RACE reads, holding one entry per CDR3 protein. Of some 300,000 distinct CDR3 sequences in the sample, 15% to 20% were seen once. Sequencing input: PBMCs or a T cell subset sorted from them (not recorded which). Receptor source: a man aged 18 to 30 who had mild COVID-19 (a few samples of this study predate the infection). Cell type and time point are not known. Each CDR3 is given with its conserved first and last residue. D genes are given only for firm matches. A clone size is listed for some rows: how often the clone was seen (once, few, many), or a class if it is expanded.

size,D,V,J,CDR3,DNA
-,-,TRBV6-5,TRBJ1-1,CASRTQGGNTEAFF,TGTGCCAGCAGAACCCAGGGTGGGAACACTGAAGCTTTCTTT
-,TRBD2,TRBV18,TRBJ2-5,CASSPRGLDGETQYF,TGTGCCAGCTCACCACGCGGACTAGACGGAGAGACCCAGTACTTC
few,-,TRBV9,TRBJ1-1,CASSVYSGGTEAFF,TGTGCCAGCAGCGTGTACAGTGGAGGGACTGAAGCTTTCTTT
-,-,TRBV5-5,TRBJ2-7,CASSPFYSGTYEQYF,TGTGCCAGCAGCCCCTTCTATTCCGGGACCTACGAGCAGTACTTC
few,-,TRBV5-1,TRBJ2-7,CASSSGTTVGTEQYF,TGCGCCAGCAGCTCAGGGACGACGGTTGGCACCGAGCAGTACTTC
-,TRBD2,TRBV7-9,TRBJ2-1,CASSSGLGRDEQFF,TGTGCCAGCAGCTCCGGACTAGGGAGGGATGAGCAGTTCTTC
few,-,TRBV28,TRBJ1-5,CASSGQPQHF,TGTGCCAGCTCTGGGCAGCCCCAGCATTTT
-,TRBD2,TRBV4-2,TRBJ2-2,CASSTRLAGTLDTGELFF,TGTGCCAGCAGCACACGACTAGCGGGGACCTTGGACACCGGGGAGCTGTTTTTT
-,-,TRBV7-2,TRBJ1-1,CASSLDRQVMNTEAFF,TGTGCCAGCAGCTTGGACCGACAGGTGATGAACACTGAAGCTTTCTTT
-,-,TRBV19,TRBJ1-1,CASREHRAQGTEAFF,TGTGCCAGTAGAGAACACAGGGCGCAGGGCACTGAAGCTTTCTTT
few,-,TRBV3-2,TRBJ1-5,CASSQDLSGEVNQPQHF,TGTGCCAGCAGCCAAGATCTTTCTGGGGAGGTGAATCAGCCCCAGCATTTT
-,TRBD1,TRBV6-5,TRBJ1-2,CASSYSIGTGIYGYTF,TGTGCCAGCAGTTACTCGATTGGGACAGGGATCTATGGCTACACCTTC
few,-,TRBV29-1,TRBJ2-7,CSVEDSGTGSREQYF,TGCAGCGTTGAAGATAGCGGGACAGGGTCACGCGAGCAGTACTTC
-,-,TRBV5-6,TRBJ1-1,CASSPAIRTAAFF,TGTGCCAGCAGCCCAGCAATTAGGACAGCAGCTTTCTTT
many,TRBD1,TRBV7-6,TRBJ2-5,CASSYRRQGAGQETQYF,TGTGCCAGCAGCTACAGACGACAGGGGGCGGGGCAAGAGACCCAGTACTTC
-,-,TRBV12-3/TRBV12-4,TRBJ1-1,CASSLWGGEAFF,TGTGCCAGCAGTTTGTGGGGAGGTGAAGCTTTCTTT
few,-,TRBV6-5,TRBJ2-3,CASSTTWDSPSYF,TGTGCCAGCAGTACCACGTGGGACTCTCCCTCGTATTTT
few,TRBD1,TRBV11-1,TRBJ2-7,CASSLTGGGQGDEQYF,TGTGCCAGCAGCCTTACCGGAGGAGGACAGGGAGACGAGCAGTACTTC
many,-,TRBV20-1,TRBJ1-1,CSAREPRAAWSGAFF,TGCAGTGCTAGAGAGCCCCGGGCAGCCTGGTCCGGAGCTTTCTTT
few,TRBD1,TRBV30,TRBJ2-1,CAWKVRDRIYNEQFF,TGTGCCTGGAAAGTTAGGGACAGAATATACAATGAGCAGTTCTTC
-,-,TRBV19,TRBJ1-2,CASNQGEGYGYTF,TGTGCCAGTAATCAGGGAGAGGGCTATGGCTACACCTTC
-,-,TRBV9,TRBJ2-2,CASSAPPAAGNTGELFF,TGTGCCAGCAGCGCCCCCCCAGCGGCGGGGAACACCGGGGAGCTGTTTTTT
few,-,TRBV6-2/TRBV6-3,TRBJ2-4,CASSYRLANIQYF,TGTGCCAGCAGTTACCGGCTAGCTAACATTCAGTACTTC
few,-,TRBV5-1,TRBJ2-2,CASSPLSMKGLGTGELFF,TGCGCCAGCAGCCCGCTAAGTATGAAGGGGCTCGGCACCGGGGAGCTGTTTTTT
once,TRBD2,TRBV20-1,TRBJ2-1,CSARKPAGSYNEQFF,TGCAGTGCCAGGAAACCAGCGGGGTCTTACAATGAGCAGTTCTTC
-,-,TRBV7-2,TRBJ1-6,CASSRPWRGSSYNSPLHF,TGTGCCAGCAGCCGTCCTTGGCGCGGGAGCTCCTATAATTCACCCCTCCACTTT
-,-,TRBV2,TRBJ2-5,CAINRGTDQETQYF,TGTGCCATCAACAGAGGGACTGATCAAGAGACCCAGTACTTC
-,-,TRBV21-1,TRBJ2-1,CASGLTGHGNEQFF,TGTGCCAGCGGATTAACAGGGCACGGCAATGAGCAGTTCTTC
-,-,TRBV15,TRBJ2-1,CATSRDPYNEQFF,TGTGCCACCAGCAGAGATCCGTACAATGAGCAGTTCTTC
-,-,TRBV5-1,TRBJ1-1,CASSEGGGMNTEAFF,TGCGCCAGCAGCGAAGGGGGAGGGATGAACACTGAAGCTTTCTTT
-,-,TRBV5-1,TRBJ1-6,CASSLAGTYNSPLHF,TGCGCCAGCAGCTTGGCCGGGACGTATAATTCACCCCTCCACTTT
-,-,TRBV3-1,TRBJ2-2,CASSRLGSLSRELFF,TGTGCCAGCAGTCGCCTGGGGAGTCTATCCCGGGAGCTGTTTTTT
few,TRBD1,TRBV7-6,TRBJ2-5,CASSLGTEFQETQYF,TGTGCCAGCAGCTTGGGGACAGAGTTCCAAGAGACCCAGTACTTC
-,-,TRBV14,TRBJ2-7,CASSRPTYEQYF,TGTGCCAGCAGCCGGCCTACCTACGAGCAGTACTTC
few,-,TRBV5-1,TRBJ1-4,CASSLAQGGTNEKLFF,TGCGCCAGCAGCTTGGCGCAGGGCGGTACTAATGAAAAACTGTTTTTT
few,-,TRBV12-3/TRBV12-4,TRBJ1-6,CASSPTGMKSPLHF,TGTGCCAGCAGTCCAACAGGGATGAAATCACCCCTCCACTTT
few,-,TRBV7-9,TRBJ2-7,CASSAGWAGNEQYF,TGTGCCAGCAGCGCAGGGTGGGCCGGTAACGAGCAGTACTTC
few,TRBD2,TRBV20-1,TRBJ2-3,CSGTSGGTDTQYF,TGCAGTGGAACTAGCGGGGGAACAGATACGCAGTATTTT
few,-,TRBV5-1,TRBJ2-5,CASSLEARGKAETQYF,TGCGCCAGCAGCTTGGAAGCCAGGGGAAAGGCTGAGACCCAGTACTTC
few,TRBD2,TRBV6-6,TRBJ2-1,CASSYDGGEQFF,TGTGCCAGCAGTTACGACGGGGGGGAGCAGTTCTTC
few,TRBD1,TRBV7-3,TRBJ2-2,CASSQTGAPGELFF,TGTGCCAGCAGCCAAACAGGGGCGCCCGGGGAGCTGTTTTTT
-,-,TRBV20-1,TRBJ1-2,CSVLPLGPDNYGYTF,TGCAGTGTTTTACCCCTCGGACCTGACAACTATGGCTACACCTTC
few,TRBD1,TRBV27,TRBJ1-1,CASSLIQGWEAFF,TGTGCCAGCAGTTTGATACAGGGGTGGGAAGCTTTCTTT
-,-,TRBV29-1,TRBJ1-2,CSVWQGDGYTF,TGCAGCGTTTGGCAGGGCGATGGCTACACCTTC
-,-,TRBV9,TRBJ2-5,CASSEDRGETQYF,TGTGCCAGCAGCGAGGATCGAGGAGAGACCCAGTACTTC
few,-,TRBV6-5,TRBJ1-1,CASSYSHDTEAFF,TGTGCCAGCAGTTACTCTCACGACACTGAAGCTTTCTTT
-,-,TRBV7-6,TRBJ1-1,CASSPRLDTEAFF,TGTGCCAGCAGCCCGCGGTTGGACACTGAAGCTTTCTTT
few,-,TRBV6-6,TRBJ1-1,CASSTPSNTEAFF,TGTGCCAGCAGTACACCATCGAACACTGAAGCTTTCTTT
few,TRBD2,TRBV6-1,TRBJ2-1,CASSARLAGTYNEQFF,TGTGCCAGCAGTGCCCGACTAGCGGGTACCTACAATGAGCAGTTCTTC
few,-,TRBV4-1,TRBJ2-2,CASSHAMTMTNTGELFF,TGCGCCAGCAGCCATGCGATGACTATGACGAACACCGGGGAGCTGTTTTTT
few,-,TRBV5-1,TRBJ1-1,CASSPVVRTEAFF,TGCGCCAGCAGCCCGGTCGTTAGGACTGAAGCTTTCTTT
few,TRBD1,TRBV7-9,TRBJ2-1,CASGVQGAHNEQFF,TGTGCCAGCGGGGTCCAGGGGGCGCATAATGAGCAGTTCTTC
-,TRBD2,TRBV7-9,TRBJ2-3,CASSTGGGLRTDTQYF,TGTGCCAGCAGCACCGGCGGGGGGCTCCGCACAGATACGCAGTATTTT